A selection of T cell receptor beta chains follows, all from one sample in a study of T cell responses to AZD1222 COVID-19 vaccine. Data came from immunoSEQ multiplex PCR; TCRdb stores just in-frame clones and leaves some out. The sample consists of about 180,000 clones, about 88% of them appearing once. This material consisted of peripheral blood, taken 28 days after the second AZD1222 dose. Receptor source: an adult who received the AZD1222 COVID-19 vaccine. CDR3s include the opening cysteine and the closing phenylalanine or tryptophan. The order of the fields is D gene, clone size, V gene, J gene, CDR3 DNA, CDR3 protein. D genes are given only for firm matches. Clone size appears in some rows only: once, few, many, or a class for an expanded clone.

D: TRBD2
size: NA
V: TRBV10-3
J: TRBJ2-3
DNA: TGTGCCATCAGGGCTGGGGGAGGGCCGGTAGATACGCAGTATTTT
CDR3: CAIRAGGGPVDTQYF

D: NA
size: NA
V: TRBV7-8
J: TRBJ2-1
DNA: TGTGCCAGCAGCCTAAGACAGGGAGGGTACAATGAGCAGTTCTTC
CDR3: CASSLRQGGYNEQFF

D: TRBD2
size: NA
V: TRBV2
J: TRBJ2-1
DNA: TGTGCCAGCAGTGAATCGCTAGCGGGGGCCTACAATGAGCAGTTCTTC
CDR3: CASSESLAGAYNEQFF

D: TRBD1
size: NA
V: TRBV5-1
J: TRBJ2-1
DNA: TGCGCCAGCAGCTTGGAATGGGACAGGGTTTTAAAAAATGAGCAGTTCTTC
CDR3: CASSLEWDRVLKNEQFF

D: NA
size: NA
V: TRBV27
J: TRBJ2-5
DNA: TGTGCCAGCAGTTTATCGGGCCTCGGGAACCCAGAGACCCAGTACTTC
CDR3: CASSLSGLGNPETQYF

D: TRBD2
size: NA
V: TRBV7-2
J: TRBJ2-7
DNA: TGTGCCAGCAGCTTGACTAGCGGGAGGGCCAACGAGCAGTACTTC
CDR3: CASSLTSGRANEQYF

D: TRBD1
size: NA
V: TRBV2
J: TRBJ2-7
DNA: TGTGCCAGCAGTGTGGACAGGGGCCCCTACGAGCAGTACTTC
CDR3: CASSVDRGPYEQYF

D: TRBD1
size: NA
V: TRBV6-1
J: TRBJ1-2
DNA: TGTGCCAGCAGTGAATTTGGGGACAGGTACGGCTACACCTTC
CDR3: CASSEFGDRYGYTF

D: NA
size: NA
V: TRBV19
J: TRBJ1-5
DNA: TGTGCCAGTAGTAATACAGGTGGAAATCAGCCCCAGCATTTT
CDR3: CASSNTGGNQPQHF

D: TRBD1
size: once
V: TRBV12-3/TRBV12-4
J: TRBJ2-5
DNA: TGTGCCAGCAGGGGACAGGGTGGTAAGACCCAGTACTTC
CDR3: CASRGQGGKTQYF

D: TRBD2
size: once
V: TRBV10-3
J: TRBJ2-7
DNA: TGTGCCATCGGGGGGACTACTCCCTACGAGCAGTACTTC
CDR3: CAIGGTTPYEQYF

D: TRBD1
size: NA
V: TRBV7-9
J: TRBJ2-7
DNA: TGTGCCAGCAGCTTGAGGGGGCCCTACGAGCAGTACTTC
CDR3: CASSLRGPYEQYF

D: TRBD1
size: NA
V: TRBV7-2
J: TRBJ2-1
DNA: TGTGCCAGCAGCTTAGAGGGACAGGGGGGCAATGAGCAGTTCTTC
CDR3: CASSLEGQGGNEQFF

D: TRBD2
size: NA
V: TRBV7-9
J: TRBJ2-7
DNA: TGTGCCAGCAGCTTAGAGCGGGAGTGGTCGGGGGAGCAGTACTTC
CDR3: CASSLEREWSGEQYF

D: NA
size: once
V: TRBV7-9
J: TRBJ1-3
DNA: TGTGCCAGCAGCTTAGCTTTTTCGGACACCATATATTTT
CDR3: CASSLAFSDTIYF

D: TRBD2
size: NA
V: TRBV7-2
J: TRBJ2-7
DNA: TGTGCCAGCAGCTTATACCTAGCGGGAGGTTACGAGCAGTACTTC
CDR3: CASSLYLAGGYEQYF

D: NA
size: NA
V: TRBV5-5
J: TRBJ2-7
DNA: TGTGCCAGCAGCTTGGTGGTGGATACTTTCTACGAGCAGTACTTC
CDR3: CASSLVVDTFYEQYF

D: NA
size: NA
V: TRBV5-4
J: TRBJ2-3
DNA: TGTGCCAGCAGCTTGGTTCGCTCCAGCACAGATACGCAGTATTTT
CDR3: CASSLVRSSTDTQYF